Presented here are 18 T cell receptor beta chains from one specimen sequenced in a study of T cells in Graves' hyperthyroidism and ophthalmopathy. Amplified TCR beta CDR3 regions derived from RNA transcripts. The TCR CDR3 was amplified in a first-round RT-PCR using the HTBI primer set. TCRdb ran MiXCR on the multiplex PCR reads and lists one entry per CDR3 protein. The sample lists roughly 350,000 distinct CDR3 sequences, roughly an eighth occurring once. Material for sequencing was blood. The receptor set was obtained from a middle-aged woman with Graves' ophthalmopathy.

Points on this clonotype: A single base separates this from a much larger clone, so it may be a read error. This chain uses TRBV7-2 with TRBJ1-1; TRBD1 matches 8 bases. In germline, CDR1 is SGHTA, CDR2 FQGNSA. The CDR3 has 15 residues. The V gene end was trimmed by 5 bases and the J gene end by 3 bases; junction bases not matched to a gene: 8. The chain's CDR3 is CASSQWGTGDTEAFF. Here the CDR3 DNA reads TGTGCCAGCAGCCAATGGGGGACAGGAGACACTGAAGCTTTCTTT. The full variable domain, completed using reference TRBV7-2 and TRBJ1-1, is GAGVSQSPSNKVTEKGKDVELRCDPISGHTALYWYRQSLGQGLEFLIYFQGNSAPDKSGLPSDRFSAERTGGSVSTLTIQRTQQEDSAVYLCASSQWGTGDTEAFFGQGTRLTVV.

V gene TRBV30 combines with J gene TRBJ1-5; D may be TRBD1 (5 bases). Per germline, CDR1 GTSNPN and CDR2 SVGIG (reference sequence). The V end was cut by 1 base, the J end by 3 bases, with 7 bases between. The CDR3 contains 13 residues. The CDR3 loop reads CAWSAGTNQPQHF. The CDR3 region has the DNA TGTGCCTGGAGTGCTGGGACCAATCAGCCCCAGCATTTT.

This clonotype was found many times. V and J are TRBV18 and TRBJ2-5, with TRBD2 matching over 7 bases. J gave up 5 bases and V 0 bases, and 3 bases lay outside the gene matches. Germline assignment: CDR1 KGHSH and CDR2 LQKENI. The CDR3 sequence is 14 residues long. CDR3 nucleotide sequence: TGTGCCAGCTCACCACCGGGGGGGACGGAGACCCAGTACTTC. Protein: CASSPPGGTETQYF.

This clonotype appeared many times. This sequence joins TRBV28 and TRBJ2-1; D possibly corresponds to TRBD1 (5 bases). V lost 4 bases and J lost 8, with 12 bases in between. This CDR3 is built from 13 residues. Germline assignment: CDR1 MDHEN and CDR2 SYDVKM. CDR3 loop: CASSSRVRDEQFF. In DNA form, the CDR3 reads TGTGCCAGCAGTTCCAGGGTTAGGGATGAGCAGTTCTTC.

This sequence joins TRBV18 and TRBJ2-1; TRBD2 matches at 12 bases. The V and J ends lost 3 bases and 3 bases, in that order; junction bases with no gene match: 3. This CDR3 is 16 amino acids long. CDR1 KGHSH and CDR2 LQKENI come from the germline V gene. CDR3 sequence reads: CASSPMTSGSYNEQFF. The DNA of the CDR3 is TGTGCCAGCTCACCCATGACTAGCGGGAGCTACAATGAGCAGTTCTTC.

This clonotype turned up a few times. A junction end diverges from the germline sequence, so it may reflect a read error. The chain links TRBV19 to TRBJ1-1, with TRBD1 as a possible D gene (5 bases). The germline V gene has CDR1 LNHDA and CDR2 SQIVND (reference sequence). The CDR3 covers 15 residues. CDR3 sequence (DNA): TGTGCCAGTAGTGCCCGGTGGGGGATGAACACTGGAGCTTTCTTT. It yields the protein CASSARWGMNTGAFF. Using reference TRBV19 and TRBJ1-1 for the parts outside the CDR3, the full variable domain is DGGITQSPKYLFRKEGQNVTLSCEQNLNHDAMYWYRQDPGQGLRLIYYSQIVNDFQKGDIAEGYSVSREKKESFPLTVTSAQKNPTAFYLCASSARWGMNTGAFFGQGTRLTVV.

This clonotype was observed a handful of times. A much bigger clone sits one base away, suggesting this may be a read error. This chain joins TRBV29-1 and TRBJ2-5; D unclear. The CDR3 has 12 residues. With 1 base removed from V and 1 base from J, the gap between germline ends came to 4 bases. Germline values: CDR1 SQVTM, CDR2 ANQGSEA. This CDR3 is CSVEGCQETQYF. The CDR3 DNA is TGCAGCGTTGAAGGGTGCCAAGAGACCCAGTACTTC.

This clonotype came up a few times. The rearrangement joins TRBV18 to TRBJ2-7; no clear D. Germline CDR1 KGHSH, CDR2 LQKENI. CDR3 length: 14 amino acids. The V end was cut by 4 bases, the J end by 2 bases, with 12 bases between. The CDR3 region is CASSRTHLAYEQYF. DNA for the CDR3: TGTGCCAGCTCACGCACACATCTCGCCTACGAGCAGTACTTC.

This clonotype has more than one count but fewer than ten. The genes are TRBV5-1 and TRBJ2-7, with D perhaps TRBD1 (5 bases). Germline loops: CDR1 SGHRS, CDR2 YFSETQ. The CDR3 loop spans 15 amino acids. V was trimmed by 5 bases and J by 3 bases, leaving 18 bases between them. The chain's CDR3 is CASRQDTQSFYEQYF. The CDR3 DNA reads as TGCGCCAGCAGACAGGACACCCAATCCTTCTACGAGCAGTACTTC.

This clonotype has a count of ten or more. The chain uses TRBV9 and TRBJ1-6, with 7 positions matching TRBD1. V trimming: 0 bases; J trimming: 6 bases; junction bases outside the gene matches: 3. Germline V gives CDR1 SGDLS, CDR2 YYNGEE. The CDR3 sequence is 15 residues long. CDR3 nucleotides: TGTGCCAGCAGCGTAGGACAGGGACCTAATTCACCCCTCCACTTT. Translation: CASSVGQGPNSPLHF.

The rearrangement links TRBV20-1 to TRBJ2-5; no definite D call. Germline V lookup: CDR1 DFQATT, CDR2 SNEGSKA (reference sequence). V lost 5 bases, J lost 2 bases, and 18 bases lay in between. The CDR3 totals 15 residues. CDR3 nucleotide sequence: TGCAGTGCTGGCCCGACTCGGAACTCACAAGAGACCCAGTACTTC. Translation: CSAGPTRNSQETQYF.

This clonotype turned up a few times. The V gene is TRBV3-1, the J gene TRBJ1-1; unclear D gene. The germline V gene has CDR1 LGHDT and CDR2 YNNKEL (reference sequence). CDR3 length: 14 residues. The V gene lost 0 bases and the J gene lost 1 base, with 6 bases spanning the gap. CDR3 loop: CASSQDNRNTEAFF. The CDR3 DNA sequence: TGTGCCAGCAGCCAAGATAACAGGAACACTGAAGCTTTCTTT.

This clonotype was seen repeatedly, ten times or more. V and J are TRBV7-2 and TRBJ2-3; TRBD1 or TRBD2 may be the D gene (5 bases each). The germline gives CDR1 SGHTA, CDR2 FQGNSA. This CDR3 has 12 amino acids. The germline V and J ends were trimmed by 4 bases and 14 bases, with 16 bases remaining between them. The CDR3 is CASSSDLGTRYF. The CDR3, as DNA: TGTGCCAGCAGCTCGGACCTTGGGACGAGGTATTTT.

Concerning this clonotype: Being one base from a much bigger clone, this may be a read error. This rearrangement joins TRBV6-1 to TRBJ1-1; 7 positions agree with TRBD1. Trimming at V came to 3 bases and at J to 1 base, leaving 2 bases not matched to a gene. The germline V gene encodes CDR1 MNHNS and CDR2 SASEGT. This CDR3 has 14 amino acids. The CDR3 reads CASSEYRGNTEAFF. For the CDR3, the DNA is TGTGCCAGCAGTGAGTACAGGGGGAACACTGAAGCTTTCTTT.

This clonotype has more than one count but fewer than ten. The CDR3 spells CASSVYGSGMGYEQYF. The DNA for the CDR3 is TGTGCCAGCAGTGTATATGGGTCTGGGATGGGCTACGAGCAGTACTTC. V usage is TRBV6-2 or TRBV6-3 and J usage is TRBJ2-7; D gene unclear. This CDR3 is 16 amino acids long. Germline lookup yields CDR1 MNHEY and CDR2 SVGEGT. Trimming shortened V by 5 bases and J by 3 bases, and 20 bases separated the two germline ends.

This clonotype was seen many times. The CDR3 reads CASSSSPYEQYF. DNA for the CDR3: TGTGCCAGCAGTTCCTCTCCCTACGAGCAGTACTTC. This sequence joins TRBV28 and TRBJ2-7; D remains ambiguous. Trimming pared 4 bases from V and 2 bases from J, leaving 6 bases between. Looked up from germline, CDR1 is MDHEN and CDR2 is SYDVKM. This CDR3 has 12 amino acids.

This clonotype was found many times. CDR3 loop: CASSLIGYNEQFF. The DNA of the CDR3 is TGTGCCAGCAGTTTAATCGGATACAATGAGCAGTTCTTC. V and J are TRBV27 and TRBJ2-1, with D unclear. CDR3 length equals 13 residues. V shed 2 bases and J shed 4 bases, with 6 bases lying between them. Germline loops: CDR1 MNHEY, CDR2 SMNVEV (reference sequence).

This clonotype was detected many times. The rearrangement joins TRBV29-1 to TRBJ1-1; D possibly corresponds to TRBD1 (5 bases). V was clipped by 5 bases and J by 7 bases, with 11 bases between them. In germline, CDR1 is SQVTM, CDR2 ANQGSEA. This CDR3 comprises 11 residues. CDR3 in amino acids: CSVSGQHEAFF. Written as DNA, the CDR3 is TGCAGCGTTTCAGGGCAACATGAAGCTTTCTTT.